The source of this T cell receptor beta chain is a study of T cell responses to AZD1222 COVID-19 vaccine. As for the study in general: Pooled samples include second doses given at about 4 or 12 weeks.

This clone was found once. Its antigen is unknown. The CDR3 runs 19 residues. After removal of 4 bases from V and 0 bases from J, the junction contained 12 bases not matched to a gene. CDR1 and CDR2 from the germline V gene are SEHNR and FQNEAQ (reference sequence). The data were produced by immunoSEQ multiplex PCR, yet TCRdb's version contains in-frame clones alone and is incomplete. The repertoire includes fewer than 250,000 clones, 85% to 95% of them detected once, and 1% to 1.5% sits in the top ten. Overall study results and limits: The reported proportion of spike-specific TCRs targeting unmutated variant regions was nearly half. Sampled repertoires all dated from after the peak T cell response. The span of vaccine-associated CD4 TCRs extended across spike, with dominance at 160-218 and 743-854.

The sequencing used peripheral blood, collected on day 0 of AZD1222 vaccination. V usage is TRBV7-9 and J usage is TRBJ2-7; TRBD2 matches 13 bases. The receptor comes from an adult in good health. CDR3 coding DNA: TGTGCCAGCAGCTCGAGCGCGGGACTAGCGGGGCCGAGCTCCTACGAGCAGTACTTC. It specifies CASSSSAGLAGPSSYEQYF.